This entry concerns a single TCR beta chain. These data are taken from a study of T cell changes during pregnancy in multiple sclerosis. Sequencing used immunoSEQ multiplex PCR; TCRdb keeps in-frame clones, though not all of them. Seen here are about 130,000 clones, approximately 96% observed once, and the top ten hold around 0.46%. The CDR3 runs to 17 residues. CDR1 is SGHVS and CDR2 is FNYEAQ in the germline V gene. V lost 5 bases and J lost 0; bases outside the gene matches: 11. This specimen consisted of peripheral blood, obtained after pregnancy. The chain employs TRBV7-6 and TRBJ2-3; 7 bases agree with TRBD1. The clonotype comes from a female donor with multiple sclerosis, enrolled in a pregnancy study. The CDR3 reads CASSPGTEWGSTDTQYF. The CDR3 nucleotides are TGTGCCAGCAGCCCGGGGACAGAGTGGGGTAGCACAGATACGCAGTATTTT.